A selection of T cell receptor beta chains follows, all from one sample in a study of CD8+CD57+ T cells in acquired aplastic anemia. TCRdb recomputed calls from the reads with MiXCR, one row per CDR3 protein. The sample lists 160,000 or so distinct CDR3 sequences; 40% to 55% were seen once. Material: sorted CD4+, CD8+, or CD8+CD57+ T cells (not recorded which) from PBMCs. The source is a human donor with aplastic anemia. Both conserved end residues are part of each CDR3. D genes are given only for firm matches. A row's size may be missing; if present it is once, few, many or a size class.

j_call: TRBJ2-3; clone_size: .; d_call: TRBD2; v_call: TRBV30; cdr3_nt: TGTGCCTGGAGTGCGGGGCTAGCGGGGGAAGGGACGCAGTATTTT; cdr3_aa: CAWSAGLAGEGTQYF
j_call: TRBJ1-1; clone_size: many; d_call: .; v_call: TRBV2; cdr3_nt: TGTGCCAGCAGTGAACGTCGAGTCAGCACTGAAGCTTTCTTT; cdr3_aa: CASSERRVSTEAFF
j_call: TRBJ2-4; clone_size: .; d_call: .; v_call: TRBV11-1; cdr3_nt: TGTGCCAGCAGCTCCACCGAGGGGGCCAAAAACATTCAGTACTTC; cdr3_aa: CASSSTEGAKNIQYF
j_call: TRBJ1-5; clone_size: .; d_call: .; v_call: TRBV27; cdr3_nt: TGTGCCAGCAGAAAAGGGGGTCAGGGCAATCAGCCCCAGCATTTT; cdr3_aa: CASRKGGQGNQPQHF
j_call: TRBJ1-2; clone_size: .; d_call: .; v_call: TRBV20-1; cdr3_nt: TGCAGTGCGACTCGTGGGTCCTATGGCTACACCTTC; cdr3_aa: CSATRGSYGYTF
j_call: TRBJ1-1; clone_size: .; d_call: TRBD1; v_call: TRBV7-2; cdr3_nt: TGTGCCAGCAGCACCCACGGACAGGGCACTGAAGCTTTCTTT; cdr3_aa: CASSTHGQGTEAFF
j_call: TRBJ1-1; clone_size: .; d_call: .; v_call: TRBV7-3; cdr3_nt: TGTGCCAGCAGCCAGACCCCTAACACTGAAGCTTTCTTT; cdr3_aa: CASSQTPNTEAFF
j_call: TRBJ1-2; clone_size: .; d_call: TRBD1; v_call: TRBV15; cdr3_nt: TGTGCCACCAGCGGACCGAGGACAGGGGGCCAAAGCTATGGCTACACCTTC; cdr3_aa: CATSGPRTGGQSYGYTF
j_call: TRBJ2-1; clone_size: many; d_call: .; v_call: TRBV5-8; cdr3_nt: TGTGCCAGCAGCTTGGGTACAAGGAATGAGCAGTTCTTC; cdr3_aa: CASSLGTRNEQFF
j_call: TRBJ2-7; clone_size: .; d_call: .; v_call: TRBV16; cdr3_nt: TGTGCCAGCAGCCAACCTCGTTACGAGCAGTACTTC; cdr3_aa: CASSQPRYEQYF
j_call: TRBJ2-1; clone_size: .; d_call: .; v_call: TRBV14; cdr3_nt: TGTGCCAGCAGCCTTAGTGGAGGGCTAGTTAATGAGCAGTTCTTC; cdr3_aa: CASSLSGGLVNEQFF
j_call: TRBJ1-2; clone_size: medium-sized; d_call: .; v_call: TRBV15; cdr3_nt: TGTGCCACCAGCAGAGACGGTCTGGGGGCCTACGCTCATGGCTACACCTTC; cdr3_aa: CATSRDGLGAYAHGYTF
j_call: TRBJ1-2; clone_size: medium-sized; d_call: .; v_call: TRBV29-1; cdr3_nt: TGCAGCGTTGGGGAGGATGGTAACTATGGCTACACCTTC; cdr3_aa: CSVGEDGNYGYTF
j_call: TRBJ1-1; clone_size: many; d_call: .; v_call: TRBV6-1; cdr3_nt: TGTGCCAGCAGCGCACAACCGAACACTGAAGCTTTCTTT; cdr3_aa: CASSAQPNTEAFF
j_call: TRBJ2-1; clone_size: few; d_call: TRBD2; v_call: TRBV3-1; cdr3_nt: TGTGCCAGCAGCCAAGACGGGACTAGGCGGGGAAATGAGCAGTTCTTC; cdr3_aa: CASSQDGTRRGNEQFF
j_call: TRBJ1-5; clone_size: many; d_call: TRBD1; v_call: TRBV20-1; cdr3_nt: TGCAGTGCTAGAGAGGGACAGGGGCCCCAGCATTTT; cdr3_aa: CSAREGQGPQHF
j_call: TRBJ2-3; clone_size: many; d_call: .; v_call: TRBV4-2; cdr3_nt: TGTGCCAGCAGCCAAGAGTTCCGAGATACGCAGTATTTT; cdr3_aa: CASSQEFRDTQYF
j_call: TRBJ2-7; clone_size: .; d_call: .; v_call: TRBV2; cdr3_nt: TGTGCCAGCAGTGAGGAAGCATACGAGCAGTACTTC; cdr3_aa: CASSEEAYEQYF
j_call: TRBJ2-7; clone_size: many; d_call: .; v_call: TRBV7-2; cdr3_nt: TGTGCCAGCAGCCAGGCGTCAGCCGAGTTCTACGAGCAGTACTTC; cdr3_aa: CASSQASAEFYEQYF
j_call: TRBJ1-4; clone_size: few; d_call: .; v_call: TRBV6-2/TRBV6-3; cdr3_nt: TGTGCCAGCAGTTACTTTTTCCGGGGCGGTGAAAAACTGTTTTTT; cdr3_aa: CASSYFFRGGEKLFF